Sequencing of this T cell receptor (beta chain) was carried out in a study of OX40 agonist ivuxolimab in advanced cancers. The V end was cut by 1 base, the J end by 4 bases, with 4 bases between. The germline V gene encodes CDR1 SGHNT and CDR2 YENEEA. The CDR3 contains 12 residues. Measured with immunoSEQ multiplex PCR; TCRdb has only the in-frame clones, and not every one. This sample has approximately 58,000 clones, with about 91% found just once. The chain has TRBV11-3 and TRBJ1-1; no reliable D call. The starting material was CD4+ or CD8+ T cells sorted from blood, obtained in a trial of the OX40 agonist ivuxolimab. This clonotype was sampled from an adult with an advanced solid tumor such as melanoma, head and neck, liver or kidney cancer. The DNA for the CDR3 is TGTGCCAGCAGCTTAGGTGTCACTGAAGCTTTCTTT. It is translated as CASSLGVTEAFF. Combining the CDR3 with reference TRBV11-3 and TRBJ1-1 gives the whole variable domain EAGVVQSPRYKIIEKKQPVAFWCNPISGHNTLYWYLQNLGQGPELLIRYENEEAVDDSQLPKDRFSAERLKGVDSTLKIQPAELGDSAVYLCASSLGVTEAFFGQGTRLTVV.